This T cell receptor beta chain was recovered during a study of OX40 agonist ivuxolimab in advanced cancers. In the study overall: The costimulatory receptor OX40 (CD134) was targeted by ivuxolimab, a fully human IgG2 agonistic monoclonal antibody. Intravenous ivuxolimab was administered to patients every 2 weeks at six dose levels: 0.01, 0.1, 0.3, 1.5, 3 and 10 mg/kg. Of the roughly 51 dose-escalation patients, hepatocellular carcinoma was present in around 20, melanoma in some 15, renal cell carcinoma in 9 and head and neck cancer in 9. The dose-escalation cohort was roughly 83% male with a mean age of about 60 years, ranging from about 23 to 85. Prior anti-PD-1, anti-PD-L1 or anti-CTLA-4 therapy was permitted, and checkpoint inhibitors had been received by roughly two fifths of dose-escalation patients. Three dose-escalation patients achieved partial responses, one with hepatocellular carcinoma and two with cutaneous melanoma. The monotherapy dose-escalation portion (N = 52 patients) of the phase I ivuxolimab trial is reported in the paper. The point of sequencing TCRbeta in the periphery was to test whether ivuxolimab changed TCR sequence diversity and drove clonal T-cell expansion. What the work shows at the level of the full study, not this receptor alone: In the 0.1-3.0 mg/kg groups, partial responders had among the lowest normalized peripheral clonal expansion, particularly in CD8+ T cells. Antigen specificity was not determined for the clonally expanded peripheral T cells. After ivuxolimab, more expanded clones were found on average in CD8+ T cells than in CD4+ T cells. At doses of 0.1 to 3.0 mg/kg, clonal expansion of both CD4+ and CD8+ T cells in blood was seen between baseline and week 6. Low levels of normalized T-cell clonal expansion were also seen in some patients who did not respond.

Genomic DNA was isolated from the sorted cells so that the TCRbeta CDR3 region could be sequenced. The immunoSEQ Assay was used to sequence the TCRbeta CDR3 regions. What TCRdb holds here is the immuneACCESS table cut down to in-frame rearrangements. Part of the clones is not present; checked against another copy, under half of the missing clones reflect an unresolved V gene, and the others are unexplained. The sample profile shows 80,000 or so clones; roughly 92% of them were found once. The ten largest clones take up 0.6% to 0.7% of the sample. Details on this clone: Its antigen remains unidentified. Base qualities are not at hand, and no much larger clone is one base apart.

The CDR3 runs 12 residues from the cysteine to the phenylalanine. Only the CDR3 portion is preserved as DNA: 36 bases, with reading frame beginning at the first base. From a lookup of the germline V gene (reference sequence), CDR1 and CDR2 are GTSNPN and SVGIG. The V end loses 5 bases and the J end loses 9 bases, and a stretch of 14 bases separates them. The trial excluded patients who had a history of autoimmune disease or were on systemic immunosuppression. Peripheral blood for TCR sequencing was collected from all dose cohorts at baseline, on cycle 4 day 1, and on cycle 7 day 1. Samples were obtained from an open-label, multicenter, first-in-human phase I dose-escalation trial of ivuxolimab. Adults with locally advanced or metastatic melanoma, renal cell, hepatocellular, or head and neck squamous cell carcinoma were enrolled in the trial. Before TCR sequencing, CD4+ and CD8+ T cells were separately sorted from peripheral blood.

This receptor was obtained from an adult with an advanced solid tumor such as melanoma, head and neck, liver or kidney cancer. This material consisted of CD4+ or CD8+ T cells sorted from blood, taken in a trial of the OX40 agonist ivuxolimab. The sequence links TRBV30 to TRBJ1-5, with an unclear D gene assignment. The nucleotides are TGTGCCTGGGGGTTCGATGGACGGCCCCAGCATTTT. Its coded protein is CAWGFDGRPQHF. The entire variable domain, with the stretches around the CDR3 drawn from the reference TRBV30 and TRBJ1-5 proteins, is SQTIHQWPATLVQPVGSPLSLECTVEGTSNPNLYWYRQAAGRGLQLLFYSVGIGQISSEVPQNLSASRPQDRQFILSSKKLLLSDSGFYLCAWGFDGRPQHFGDGTRLSIL.